This is a list of T cell receptor beta chains from one sample in a study of blood T cell repertoires in COVID-19. Using immunoSEQ multiplex PCR, the repertoire was profiled, and TCRdb retains in-frame clones only, with some absent. The sample includes hundreds of thousands of clones, over 75% of them seen just once. The sequencing sample was made of peripheral blood. The receptors originated from a young man with active or convalescent COVID-19. Both conserved end residues are part of each CDR3. The D gene is left open where the match is weak. The size of a clone is reported for some rows only, either as once, few or many, or as a class for expanded clones.

size: .; V: TRBV7-9; J: TRBJ1-2; D: .; DNA: TGTGCCAGCAGCCGCGCGACATCCGACCACTATGGCTACACCTTC; CDR3: CASSRATSDHYGYTF
size: few; V: TRBV19; J: TRBJ1-5; D: TRBD1; DNA: TGTGCCAGTAGTCAGGGGGCGAGCAATCAGCCCCAGCATTTT; CDR3: CASSQGASNQPQHF
size: .; V: TRBV18; J: TRBJ2-2; D: .; DNA: TGTGCCAGCTCACCGCCTCCGACTAACGAGGAGCTGTTTTTT; CDR3: CASSPPPTNEELFF
size: .; V: TRBV2; J: TRBJ2-1; D: .; DNA: TGTGCCAGCAGTGAAAGGGGGAGGGCTGCAAACAATGAGCAGTTCTTC; CDR3: CASSERGRAANNEQFF
size: .; V: TRBV20-1; J: TRBJ2-1; D: .; DNA: TGCAGTGCTAGCTCAGGTCGTGAGCAGTTCTTC; CDR3: CSASSGREQFF
size: .; V: TRBV29-1; J: TRBJ1-2; D: .; DNA: TGCAGCGTTGAAGATCCACCACAGGGCGCTAACTATGGCTACACCTTC; CDR3: CSVEDPPQGANYGYTF
size: .; V: TRBV18; J: TRBJ1-3; D: .; DNA: TGTGCCAGCTCACCGAACTTACAGGGAAACACCATATATTTT; CDR3: CASSPNLQGNTIYF
size: .; V: TRBV29-1; J: TRBJ1-2; D: .; DNA: TGCAGCGTTGAACGGACTCAAGCCTATGGCTACACCTTC; CDR3: CSVERTQAYGYTF
size: .; V: TRBV27; J: TRBJ1-2; D: .; DNA: TGTGCCAGCAGAAACTTCAACTATGGCTACACCTTC; CDR3: CASRNFNYGYTF
size: .; V: TRBV19; J: TRBJ2-5; D: TRBD1; DNA: TGTGCCAGTAGTATAGTAGGGACAGAAGAGACCCAGTACTTC; CDR3: CASSIVGTEETQYF
size: .; V: TRBV11-2; J: TRBJ1-2; D: TRBD1; DNA: TGTGCCAGCAGCCCCTACACCCGGGACAGGGGACTGGACTATGGCTACACCTTC; CDR3: CASSPYTRDRGLDYGYTF
size: .; V: TRBV3-1/TRBV3-2; J: TRBJ1-3; D: TRBD1; DNA: TGTGCCAGCAGCCTACTTGGCAGGGGGAAAGGAAACACCATATATTTT; CDR3: CASSLLGRGKGNTIYF
size: .; V: TRBV12-3/TRBV12-4; J: TRBJ2-7; D: .; DNA: TGTGCCAGCAGTTTCGGACTTTACGAGCAGTACTTC; CDR3: CASSFGLYEQYF
size: .; V: TRBV9; J: TRBJ2-3; D: .; DNA: TGTGCCAGCAGCGTGGACAGTAGCACAGATACGCAGTATTTT; CDR3: CASSVDSSTDTQYF
size: .; V: TRBV6-5; J: TRBJ1-1; D: TRBD1; DNA: TGTGCCAGCCATTGGGACAGGGGCACTGAAGCTTTCTTT; CDR3: CASHWDRGTEAFF
size: .; V: TRBV20-1; J: TRBJ2-3; D: TRBD2; DNA: TGCAGTGCTAGTTCCCTAGCGGGGGACACAGATACGCAGTATTTT; CDR3: CSASSLAGDTDTQYF
size: few; V: TRBV7-2; J: TRBJ2-5; D: TRBD2; DNA: TGTGCCAGCAGCTTACCTCCTTTTAGCGGGGGGGCAAAAGAGACCCAGTACTTC; CDR3: CASSLPPFSGGAKETQYF
size: .; V: TRBV18; J: TRBJ2-1; D: .; DNA: TGTGCCAGCTCACTCCCCGGGACCTACAATGAGCAGTTCTTC; CDR3: CASSLPGTYNEQFF
size: .; V: TRBV4-3; J: TRBJ1-4; D: .; DNA: TGCGCCAGCAGCCAAGATCGACGGGTGGATACTAATGAAAAACTGTTTTTT; CDR3: CASSQDRRVDTNEKLFF
size: .; V: TRBV12-5; J: TRBJ2-3; D: TRBD1; DNA: TGTGCTAGTGGTTTGCCGTCACAGGGGGCGGGAGATACGCAGTATTTT; CDR3: CASGLPSQGAGDTQYF
size: once; V: TRBV9; J: TRBJ2-3; D: TRBD2; DNA: TGTGCCAGCAGCGGGAGAGCGGGGGGCCGGGAAGATACGCAGTATTTT; CDR3: CASSGRAGGREDTQYF
size: .; V: TRBV6-2/TRBV6-3; J: TRBJ1-2; D: TRBD1; DNA: TGTGCCAGCAGTGTGTCCCCCGGCCACGGACAGGGGATCTATGGCTACACCTTC; CDR3: CASSVSPGHGQGIYGYTF
size: .; V: TRBV7-2; J: TRBJ2-5; D: TRBD2; DNA: TGTGCCAGCAGCCGCTCTCGGGCTAGCGGGGGCGGGACCCAGTACTTC; CDR3: CASSRSRASGGGTQYF
size: .; V: TRBV12-3/TRBV12-4; J: TRBJ2-7; D: .; DNA: TGTGCCAGCAGACAGGGTGATTCCTACGAGCAGTACTTC; CDR3: CASRQGDSYEQYF
size: .; V: TRBV5-1; J: TRBJ2-3; D: .; DNA: TGCGCCAGCAGCTCCCTTCCCGCAGATACGCAGTATTTT; CDR3: CASSSLPADTQYF
size: .; V: TRBV9; J: TRBJ2-5; D: TRBD2; DNA: TGTGCCAGCAGCGTAGGGCTAGCGGGGGAAGAGACCCAGTACTTC; CDR3: CASSVGLAGEETQYF
size: .; V: TRBV27; J: TRBJ2-2; D: TRBD1; DNA: TGTGCCAGCAGTCCCGGGACAGGGGGTGTCACCGGGGAGCTGTTTTTT; CDR3: CASSPGTGGVTGELFF
size: .; V: TRBV14; J: TRBJ1-1; D: .; DNA: TGTGCCAGCAGCCCCAACAGGGTCTTGAACACTGAAGCTTTCTTT; CDR3: CASSPNRVLNTEAFF
size: .; V: TRBV29-1; J: TRBJ2-1; D: TRBD2; DNA: TGCAGCGTTACCTCCCCTCAAGCGGGGAATGAGCAGTTCTTC; CDR3: CSVTSPQAGNEQFF
size: .; V: TRBV28; J: TRBJ1-5; D: .; DNA: TGTGCCAGCAGTTTACGCAGGGCGAATCAGCCCCAGCATTTT; CDR3: CASSLRRANQPQHF
size: once; V: TRBV25-1; J: TRBJ2-2; D: .; DNA: TGTGCCAGCAGTGAAGAGGGGAGGACCGGGGAGCTGTTTTTT; CDR3: CASSEEGRTGELFF
size: .; V: TRBV7-9; J: TRBJ2-5; D: TRBD2; DNA: TGTGCCAGCAGCCCTAGCGGGGGCATACAAGAGACCCAGTACTTC; CDR3: CASSPSGGIQETQYF
size: .; V: TRBV23-1; J: TRBJ2-3; D: TRBD1; DNA: TGCGCCAGCACCCCTCGAGGGGGCTGGAGCACAGATACGCAGTATTTT; CDR3: CASTPRGGWSTDTQYF
size: few; V: TRBV5-6; J: TRBJ1-1; D: .; DNA: TGTGCCAGCAGCTTGGTCGCCGGGATGAACACTGAAGCTTTCTTT; CDR3: CASSLVAGMNTEAFF
size: .; V: TRBV2; J: TRBJ2-7; D: .; DNA: TGTGCCAGCAGTCCGACAATCCAGCAGTACTTC; CDR3: CASSPTIQQYF
size: .; V: TRBV10-3; J: TRBJ1-5; D: .; DNA: TGTGCCATCAGTAGTGGCACCAATCAGCCCCAGCATTTT; CDR3: CAISSGTNQPQHF
size: .; V: TRBV5-1; J: TRBJ2-2; D: .; DNA: TGCGCCAGCAGCTTGACAGGGACCTCCAACACCGGGGAGCTGTTTTTT; CDR3: CASSLTGTSNTGELFF
size: .; V: TRBV19; J: TRBJ1-1; D: .; DNA: TGTGCCAGTAGTTACAGGGTATTCACTGAAGCTTTCTTT; CDR3: CASSYRVFTEAFF
size: .; V: TRBV3-1/TRBV3-2; J: TRBJ2-5; D: .; DNA: TGTGCCAGCAGCCAAGATACAGTAGGCCTTGGGGAGACCCAGTACTTC; CDR3: CASSQDTVGLGETQYF
size: .; V: TRBV5-1; J: TRBJ2-1; D: TRBD2; DNA: TGCGCCAGCAGCTTATCTAGCGGTACCTACAATGAGCAGTTCTTC; CDR3: CASSLSSGTYNEQFF
size: .; V: TRBV9; J: TRBJ1-5; D: TRBD1; DNA: TGTGCCAGCAGCCCGCCATCCGACAGGGAGAGGGTCAATCAGCCCCAGCATTTT; CDR3: CASSPPSDRERVNQPQHF
size: .; V: TRBV5-4; J: TRBJ1-4; D: TRBD1; DNA: TGTGCCAGCAGCTCCGCCGGGACAGGGGCCGTGTTTTTT; CDR3: CASSSAGTGAVFF
size: .; V: TRBV10-3; J: TRBJ2-3; D: TRBD1; DNA: TGTGCCATCACTCAGGGGGCAAGCACAGATACGCAGTATTTT; CDR3: CAITQGASTDTQYF
size: .; V: TRBV19; J: TRBJ2-2; D: TRBD2; DNA: TGTGCCAGTAGTATAGAACTAGCGGGGGCCTCAACCGGGGAGCTGTTTTTT; CDR3: CASSIELAGASTGELFF
size: .; V: TRBV18; J: TRBJ1-3; D: TRBD1; DNA: TGTGCCAGCTCACCGAACAGGGGGATAGACACCATATATTTT; CDR3: CASSPNRGIDTIYF
size: .; V: TRBV7-8; J: TRBJ1-3; D: .; DNA: TGTGCCAGCAGCTTAGTTTTGGGGGCCGGAAACACCATATATTTT; CDR3: CASSLVLGAGNTIYF
size: .; V: TRBV3-1/TRBV3-2; J: TRBJ2-3; D: .; DNA: TGTGCCAGCAGCTTGACAGCGAATGGGGATACGCAGTATTTT; CDR3: CASSLTANGDTQYF
size: .; V: TRBV20-1; J: TRBJ1-1; D: .; DNA: TGCAGTGCTAAAGACAGCACTGAAGCTTTCTTT; CDR3: CSAKDSTEAFF
size: .; V: TRBV18; J: TRBJ1-6; D: .; DNA: TGTGCCAGCTCACTCACGACTGGGGGGGTTAATTCACCCCTCCACTTT; CDR3: CASSLTTGGVNSPLHF
size: .; V: TRBV25-1; J: TRBJ2-5; D: TRBD2; DNA: TGTGCCAGCAGTGAATCACCGGGGGGCCAAGAGACCCAGTACTTC; CDR3: CASSESPGGQETQYF
size: once; V: TRBV27; J: TRBJ2-1; D: TRBD2; DNA: TGTGCCAGCAGTAAGCCAATAGCGGGGGGTAATGAGCAGTTCTTC; CDR3: CASSKPIAGGNEQFF
size: .; V: TRBV6-1; J: TRBJ2-7; D: .; DNA: TGTGCCAGCAGTGAAGCGGAGTCAGGGACCTACGAGCAGTACTTC; CDR3: CASSEAESGTYEQYF
size: .; V: TRBV11-2; J: TRBJ2-1; D: TRBD1; DNA: TGTGCCAGCAGCCCGGGGACAGGGGGTTACAATGAGCAGTTCTTC; CDR3: CASSPGTGGYNEQFF